The next 13 T cell receptor beta chains were all read from a single sample in a study of T cell responses to AZD1222 COVID-19 vaccine. Libraries were prepared by immunoSEQ multiplex PCR; TCRdb keeps only in-frame clonotypes and omits some of them. The sample includes 130,000 or so clones, just over 90% of them seen just once. The source was peripheral blood, collected on day 0 of AZD1222 vaccination. These receptor sequences come from an adult in good health.

CDR3 coding DNA: TGTGCCTGGGGGACAAACACAGATACGCAGTATTTT. Protein product: CAWGTNTDTQYF. The genes are TRBV30 and TRBJ2-3; the D gene is possibly TRBD1 (6 bases). The CDR3 loop spans 12 amino acids. Germline V gene data show CDR1 as GTSNPN and CDR2 as SVGIG (reference sequence). V was trimmed by 5 bases and J by 2 bases, leaving 8 bases between them.

In nucleotides, the CDR3 is TGTGCCAGCAGCTTAGGTGACGGCTACGAGCAGTACTTC. Its translation is CASSLGDGYEQYF. The gene calls are TRBV11-2 and TRBJ2-7; no reliable D call. CDR1 SGHAT and CDR2 FQNNGV come from the germline V gene. This CDR3 has 13 residues. Trimming left V 1 base short and J 3 bases short, with 7 bases between.

The chain has TRBV27 and TRBJ2-7, with 10 bases matching TRBD1. V lost 4 bases and J lost 0; bases outside the gene matches: 6. The CDR3 loop spans 16 amino acids. Per germline, CDR1 MNHEY and CDR2 SMNVEV (reference sequence). The CDR3 nucleotides read TGTGCCAGCAGTTCAATTGGGACAGGGGACTCCTACGAGCAGTACTTC. It is translated as CASSSIGTGDSYEQYF.

This clone was counted only a few times. This chain links TRBV7-3 with TRBJ2-2; 8 bases agree with TRBD2. CDR1 SGHTA and CDR2 FQGTGA come from the germline V gene. CDR3 length: 15 residues. V trimming: 4 bases; J trimming: 7 bases; junction bases outside the gene matches: 8. CDR3 region: CASSSLGGGIGELFF. CDR3 nucleotide sequence: TGTGCCAGCAGCTCCTTGGGCGGGGGGATCGGGGAGCTGTTTTTT.

This chain joins TRBV2 and TRBJ1-4; D unclear. CDR1 and CDR2 (germline): SNHLY, FYNNEI. V was cut by 4 bases and J by 8 bases, with 17 bases left in between. This CDR3 has 15 residues. The CDR3 reads CASSGGNQAGEKLFF. The CDR3 DNA reads TGTGCCAGCAGTGGCGGGAATCAAGCGGGCGAAAAACTGTTTTTT.

The V and J genes are TRBV2 and TRBJ2-6; D is unresolved. With 2 bases removed from V and 8 bases from J, the gap between germline ends came to 10 bases. The CDR3 sequence is 14 residues long. Per germline, CDR1 SNHLY and CDR2 FYNNEI. The CDR3 region is CASSEYKPSNVLTF. DNA of the CDR3: TGTGCCAGCAGTGAATATAAACCCTCCAACGTCCTGACTTTC.

The gene calls are TRBV7-6 and TRBJ2-1; D gene uncertain. The CDR3 totals 14 residues. Germline loops: CDR1 SGHVS, CDR2 FNYEAQ. Trimming took off 7 bases at V and 5 bases at J, with 15 bases between the two ends. CDR3 in amino acids: CASTPEHDNNEQFF. CDR3 coding DNA: TGTGCCAGCACCCCCGAACACGATAACAATGAGCAGTTCTTC. Variable domain in full (rest from reference TRBV7-6 and TRBJ2-1): GAGVSQSPRYKVTKRGQDVALRCDPISGHVSLYWYRQALGQGPEFLTYFNYEAQQDKSGLPNDRFSAERPEGSISTLTIQRTEQRDSAMYRCASTPEHDNNEQFFGPGTRLTVL.

This clone was observed once. The chain combines TRBV29-1 with TRBJ1-2; D unresolved. V shed 0 bases and J shed 7 bases, with 9 bases lying between them. The CDR3 covers 12 residues. The germline V gene encodes CDR1 SQVTM and CDR2 ANQGSEA. As DNA, the CDR3 is TGCAGCGTTGAAGATAGTGGTGCTGGCTACACCTTC. Protein: CSVEDSGAGYTF.

This clone has only one observation. The CDR3 spells CASSTPLPNQPQHF. CDR3 bases: TGTGCCAGCAGTACCCCGCTGCCCAATCAGCCCCAGCATTTT. The rearrangement links TRBV28 to TRBJ1-5; the D is unclear. There are 14 residues in the CDR3. V lost 5 bases and J lost 3, with 11 bases in between. CDR1 and CDR2 from the germline V gene are MDHEN and SYDVKM.

This chain connects TRBV9 to TRBJ1-1; D not certain. Trimming pared 2 bases from V and 5 bases from J, leaving 10 bases between. CDR1 is SGDLS and CDR2 is YYNGEE in the germline V gene. CDR3 length: 13 residues. CDR3 protein: CASSVTLGTEAFF. The CDR3 region has the DNA TGTGCCAGCAGCGTCACCCTAGGGACTGAAGCTTTCTTT.

The sample holds one count of this clone. The chain employs TRBV6-1 and TRBJ1-1; D is uncertain. The length of the CDR3 is 13 residues. V shed 3 bases and J shed 5 bases, with 10 bases lying between them. CDR1 and CDR2 from the germline V gene are MNHNS and SASEGT. Written as DNA, the CDR3 is TGTGCCAGCAGTGACGGACGGCGGACTGAAGCTTTCTTT. It yields the protein CASSDGRRTEAFF.

This chain links TRBV24-1 with TRBJ2-1; D not certain. Per germline, CDR1 KGHDR and CDR2 SFDVKD. Trimming shortened V by 3 bases and J by 5 bases, and 7 bases separated the two germline ends. This CDR3 comprises 13 residues. The CDR3 reads CATSDLRDNEQFF. CDR3 sequence (DNA): TGTGCCACCAGTGATCTTCGTGACAATGAGCAGTTCTTC.

J is TRBJ2-3 and V is TRBV10-3, with TRBD2 identical over 9 bases. Germline CDR1 is ENHRY and CDR2 is SYGVKD. There are 16 residues in the CDR3. V lost 0 bases and J lost 6; bases outside the gene matches: 7. This chain's CDR3 is CAISESRGGAGDTQYF. The CDR3 region has the DNA TGTGCCATCAGTGAGTCTCGCGGGGGGGCAGGTGATACGCAGTATTTT.